One and the same sample provided the 32 T cell receptor beta chains below, sequenced in a study of blood T cell repertoires in COVID-19. The repertoire was sequenced with immunoSEQ multiplex PCR; TCRdb's copy has only in-frame clones and lacks some. The table has around 250,000 clones, around 88% seen once. The sample consisted of PBMCs or T cells enriched from blood (not recorded which). The receptors were sampled from a woman in her thirties who had recovered from COVID-19.

The chain has TRBV19 and TRBJ1-1; D gene unclear. CDR1 LNHDA and CDR2 SQIVND come from the germline V gene (reference sequence). This CDR3 contains 12 residues. Trimming took off 5 bases at V and 3 bases at J, with 7 bases between the two ends. The CDR3 bases are TGTGCCAGTAGTGCAGGTTACACTGAAGCTTTCTTT. It translates to CASSAGYTEAFF.

The V call is TRBV11-2, the J call TRBJ2-2; D gene uncertain. The CDR3 is made up of 15 amino acids. V lost 3 bases and J 8 bases, leaving 16 bases between the germline ends. Germline lookup yields CDR1 SGHAT and CDR2 FQNNGV. CDR3 amino acids: CASSLSSPEAGELFF. The CDR3 DNA is TGTGCCAGCAGCTTGTCGTCTCCTGAGGCGGGGGAGCTGTTTTTT.

This sequence joins TRBV2 and TRBJ2-1; 11 bases fit TRBD2. Germline V gene data show CDR1 as SNHLY and CDR2 as FYNNEI. V was pared by 5 bases and J by 6 bases, with 3 bases of the junction left unmatched. The CDR3 sequence is 14 residues long. The CDR3 spells CASSPSGRFNEQFF. The DNA of the CDR3 is TGTGCCAGCAGTCCTAGCGGGAGGTTCAATGAGCAGTTCTTC.

V usage is TRBV5-6 and J usage is TRBJ1-2; maybe TRBD1 (5 bases). CDR1 SGHDT and CDR2 YYEEEE come from the germline V gene. The ends were cut back, 4 bases at V and 6 bases at J, with 22 bases in the middle. This CDR3 contains 16 residues. The CDR3 region has the DNA TGTGCCAGCAGCCCCGATCCCCTTGGGGCGCGTGATGGCTACACCTTC. This gives the protein CASSPDPLGARDGYTF.

V and J are TRBV5-1 and TRBJ2-1; 10 bases align to TRBD1. In germline, CDR1 is SGHRS, CDR2 YFSETQ. This CDR3 comprises 15 residues. Trimming removed 4 bases from V and 10 bases from J; junction bases left unmatched: 11. DNA of the CDR3: TGCGCCAGCAGCCCGACAGGGGGCCTAGCCGGAGAGCAGTTCTTC. This translates into CASSPTGGLAGEQFF.

V gene TRBV27 combines with J gene TRBJ2-3, with D maybe TRBD1 (5 bases). Trimming took 5 bases from V and 1 from J, leaving 19 bases between them. Germline-derived CDR1 and CDR2 are MNHEY and SMNVEV (reference sequence). The CDR3 contains 17 residues. The CDR3 bases are TGTGCCAGCAGTAGAAGAGTACAGGTCGGAGGCACAGATACGCAGTATTTT. Translating it yields CASSRRVQVGGTDTQYF.

The V call is TRBV7-9, the J call TRBJ2-1; D is perhaps TRBD1 (7 bases). CDR1 SEHNR and CDR2 FQNEAQ come from the germline V gene (reference sequence). Trimming took off 1 base at V and 12 bases at J, with 22 bases between the two ends. The CDR3 covers 16 residues. The CDR3 sequence: CASSLGAGALQGGQFF. CDR3 nucleotide sequence: TGTGCCAGCAGCTTAGGGGCGGGTGCCCTCCAGGGGGGGCAGTTCTTC. The whole variable domain, filled in from reference TRBV7-9 and TRBJ2-1, reads DTGVSQNPRHKITKRGQNVTFRCDPISEHNRLYWYRQTLGQGPEFLTYFQNEAQLEKSRLLSDRFSAERPKGSFSTLEIQRTEQGDSAMYLCASSLGAGALQGGQFFGPGTRLTVL.

The DNA for the CDR3 is TGTGCCTGGAGTGTGGGTACAGACGAGCAGTACTTC. Its translation: CAWSVGTDEQYF. The chain links TRBV30 to TRBJ2-7, with no clear D. CDR1 is GTSNPN and CDR2 is SVGIG in the germline V gene (reference sequence). CDR3 length equals 12 residues. V lost 0 bases, J lost 5 bases, and 8 bases lay in between. Together with reference TRBV30 and TRBJ2-7, the CDR3 gives the full variable domain: SQTIHQWPATLVQPVGSPLSLECTVEGTSNPNLYWYRQAAGRGLQLLFYSVGIGQISSEVPQNLSASRPQDRQFILSSKKLLLSDSGFYLCAWSVGTDEQYFGPGTRLTVT.

V gene TRBV15 combines with J gene TRBJ2-3, with 9 bases that match TRBD2. CDR1 is LNHNV, CDR2 YYDKDF, per germline (reference sequence). The V gene end was trimmed by 5 bases and the J gene end by 5 bases; junction bases not matched to a gene: 5. This CDR3 has 14 residues. CDR3 nucleotides: TGTGCCACCAGCCTGGGACTAGCCGGAGATACGCAGTATTTT. It codes for CATSLGLAGDTQYF.

The chain has TRBV2 and TRBJ2-7, with D possibly TRBD1 on 5 matching bases. V was clipped by 3 bases and J by 6 bases, with 18 bases between them. The CDR3 is 15 amino acids. CDR1 is SNHLY and CDR2 is FYNNEI in the germline V gene. CDR3 amino acids: CASSDDQVGVGEQYF. CDR3 bases: TGTGCCAGCAGTGATGACCAGGTAGGGGTCGGCGAGCAGTACTTC. Complete variable domain (other parts from reference TRBV2 and TRBJ2-7): EPEVTQTPSHQVTQMGQEVILRCVPISNHLYFYWYRQILGQKVEFLVSFYNNEISEKSEIFDDQFSVERPDGSNFTLKIRSTKLEDSAMYFCASSDDQVGVGEQYFGPGTRLTVT.

The CDR3 sequence is CASSPGQSNQPQHF. CDR3 DNA sequence: TGTGCCAGTAGTCCCGGACAGAGCAATCAGCCCCAGCATTTT. This chain links TRBV19 with TRBJ1-5; D is possibly TRBD1 (6 bases). The germline V gene has CDR1 LNHDA and CDR2 SQIVND (reference sequence). V lost 5 bases and J lost 1, with 9 bases in between. The CDR3 consists of 14 residues.

Here the CDR3 reads CASSLDGSTAEQFF. In DNA, the CDR3 is TGTGCCAGCAGCTTAGACGGGAGCACCGCTGAGCAGTTCTTC. V and J are TRBV11-3 and TRBJ2-1, with D perhaps TRBD2 (6 bases). CDR3 length equals 14 residues. Trimming pared 0 bases from V and 9 bases from J, leaving 12 bases between. From germline, CDR1 is SGHNT and CDR2 YENEEA.

CDR3 protein: CASGRNRGLNEQFF. CDR3 nucleotide sequence: TGTGCTAGTGGCAGAAACAGGGGATTGAATGAGCAGTTCTTC. V is TRBV12-5 and J is TRBJ2-1; 7 bases are shared with TRBD1. With V trimmed by 6 bases and J by 7 bases, 9 bases remained unmatched. Germline assignment: CDR1 LGHNT and CDR2 FRNRAP. CDR3 length: 14 residues.

V and J are TRBV20-1 and TRBJ2-5, with 10 bases matching TRBD1. CDR3 length: 14 amino acids. Germline values: CDR1 DFQATT, CDR2 SNEGSKA (reference sequence). Trimming cost V 3 bases and J 3 bases; bases outside gene matches: 4. The CDR3 DNA reads TGCAGTGCTAGTGGACAGGGGGTAGAAGAGACCCAGTACTTC. Protein product: CSASGQGVEETQYF.

The chain is built from TRBV27 and TRBJ2-1; 10 positions agree with TRBD2. The CDR3 spans 14 residues. Germline lookup yields CDR1 MNHEY and CDR2 SMNVEV (reference sequence). V shed 2 bases, J shed 7 bases, and the junction held 2 bases outside the gene matches. The CDR3, as DNA: TGTGCCAGCAGTTTAAAGGGACTAGCGAATGAGCAGTTCTTC. It codes for CASSLKGLANEQFF.

This clone occurred once. The chain is built from TRBV28 and TRBJ2-5, with D maybe TRBD2 (6 bases). Looked up from germline, CDR1 is MDHEN and CDR2 is SYDVKM. The CDR3 runs 16 residues. Trimming took off 2 bases at V and 4 bases at J, with 17 bases between the two ends. The DNA of the CDR3 is TGTGCCAGCAGTTTAGCTTCCCGGGGAGGAGGAGAGACCCAGTACTTC. Encoded protein: CASSLASRGGGETQYF.

As DNA, the CDR3 is TGTGCCAGCAGCTTGCTAGCGGGGGTTCACACCGGGGAGCTGTTTTTT. Its protein is CASSLLAGVHTGELFF. The genes are TRBV5-6 and TRBJ2-2; 10 nucleotides align to TRBD2. The V and J ends lost 1 base and 3 bases, in that order; junction bases with no gene match: 3. Per the germline V gene, CDR1 is SGHDT and CDR2 is YYEEEE. The CDR3 is made up of 16 amino acids.

The rearrangement uses TRBV7-2 and TRBJ2-3; TRBD2 matches 10 bases. Germline V gene sequence: CDR1 SGHTA, CDR2 FQGNSA. The CDR3 runs to 18 residues. The V segment lost 5 bases and the J segment 0 bases; nucleotides outside the gene matches: 11. CDR3 in amino acids: CASSKAGGPSTSTDTQYF. In DNA form, the CDR3 reads TGTGCCAGCAGCAAAGCGGGAGGGCCTTCAACCAGCACAGATACGCAGTATTTT.

This rearrangement joins TRBV6-5 to TRBJ2-5; TRBD1 matches 8 bases. Losses at the gene ends were 6 bases for V and 3 bases for J; bases not matched to a gene: 3. This CDR3 spans 13 amino acids. Germline CDR1 and CDR2: MNHEY and SVGAGI. The CDR3 loop reads CASRSGGEETQYF. The CDR3 DNA sequence: TGTGCCAGCAGATCAGGGGGCGAAGAGACCCAGTACTTC.

This chain connects TRBV9 to TRBJ2-3, with D possibly matching TRBD1 (6 bases). Germline loops: CDR1 SGDLS, CDR2 YYNGEE. CDR3 length: 16 amino acids. Trimming stripped 0 bases from V and 1 base from J, with 12 bases between. The CDR3 bases are TGTGCCAGCAGCGTAGGGCCCAGGGGCGGCACAGATACGCAGTATTTT. This sequence encodes CASSVGPRGGTDTQYF.

This chain links TRBV5-6 with TRBJ1-2; 8 positions agree with TRBD1. Germline CDR1 reads SGHDT; CDR2 reads YYEEEE. The CDR3 runs to 15 residues. The J segment lost 2 bases and the V segment lost 2 bases, leaving 5 bases of the junction unmatched. The CDR3 sequence: CASSFGTGGNYGYTF. The CDR3 bases are TGTGCCAGCAGCTTTGGGACAGGTGGGAACTATGGCTACACCTTC.

The chain uses TRBV19 and TRBJ1-1, with TRBD1 identical over 9 bases. The CDR3 is 14 residues long. Germline CDR1 LNHDA, CDR2 SQIVND (reference sequence). V was pared by 6 bases and J by 5 bases, with 7 bases of the junction left unmatched. This CDR3 is CASSVQGAFTEAFF. The CDR3 DNA reads TGTGCCAGTAGCGTACAGGGGGCGTTTACTGAAGCTTTCTTT.

This clone was seen a single time. V gene TRBV9 combines with J gene TRBJ1-4, with 9 positions matching TRBD1. V was clipped by 3 bases and J by 5 bases; unmatched bases: 8. From germline, CDR1 is SGDLS and CDR2 YYNGEE. CDR3 length: 16 residues. The CDR3 loop is CASSAIGGQGNEKLFF. CDR3 sequence (DNA): TGTGCCAGCAGCGCCATAGGCGGACAGGGGAATGAAAAACTGTTTTTT.

This clone was counted between two and nine times. The chain has TRBV6-1 and TRBJ1-5; D unresolved. The V end was cut by 3 bases, the J end by 6 bases, with 15 bases between. The CDR3 runs 15 residues. Germline assignment: CDR1 MNHNS and CDR2 SASEGT. CDR3 residues: CASSEQPRFLQPQHF. In DNA, the CDR3 is TGTGCCAGCAGTGAGCAGCCGAGGTTTCTTCAGCCCCAGCATTTT.

The V and J genes are TRBV14 and TRBJ1-1; 7 bases map to TRBD1. V gave up 4 bases and J gave up 3 bases; unmatched junction bases: 8. CDR1 SGHDN and CDR2 FVKESK come from the germline V gene. This CDR3 comprises 15 residues. CDR3 in DNA: TGTGCCAGCAGCCCCTACGACAGGGACGACACTGAAGCTTTCTTT. It codes for CASSPYDRDDTEAFF.

This clone was recorded once. The chain carries TRBV7-9 and TRBJ1-5, with TRBD1 as a possible D gene (6 bases). The germline V gene has CDR1 SEHNR and CDR2 FQNEAQ (reference sequence). The V and J ends lost 5 bases and 1 base respectively, with 15 bases between them. The CDR3 has 16 amino acids. The CDR3 sequence is CASSRTDQGSNQPQHF. DNA of the CDR3: TGTGCCAGCAGCCGTACTGATCAGGGGAGCAATCAGCCCCAGCATTTT.

As DNA, the CDR3 is TGTGCCAGCAGTCACACTGGGACAGCCTACGAGCAGTACTTC. Protein sequence: CASSHTGTAYEQYF. This sequence joins TRBV27 and TRBJ2-7, with 7 bases aligning to TRBD1. This CDR3 is 14 amino acids long. Germline values: CDR1 MNHEY, CDR2 SMNVEV (reference sequence). V was pared by 5 bases and J by 2 bases, with 6 bases of the junction left unmatched.

The chain has TRBV4-3 and TRBJ2-3; D possibly corresponds to TRBD1 (5 bases). Germline V lookup: CDR1 LGHNA, CDR2 YSLEER. The CDR3 contains 13 residues. Trimming took off 4 bases at V and 7 bases at J, with 12 bases between the two ends. CDR3 bases: TGCGCCAGCAGCCTCTGGACATCGAATACGCAGTATTTT. Translating it yields CASSLWTSNTQYF.

The chain has TRBV3-1 (or the pseudogene TRBV3-2) and TRBJ2-3; 9 nucleotides align to TRBD2. V shed 2 bases and J 0 bases; nucleotides not matched to a gene: 0. CDR1 LGHDT and CDR2 YNNKEL come from the germline V gene (reference sequence). The CDR3 length is 15 residues. This chain's CDR3 is CASSQTSGSTDTQYF. DNA for the CDR3: TGTGCCAGCAGCCAAACTAGCGGGAGCACAGATACGCAGTATTTT.

This clone was seen a single time. This chain joins TRBV6-5 and TRBJ2-5; TRBD2 might be the D (6 bases). The V end was cut by 7 bases, the J end by 4 bases, with 16 bases between. The CDR3 extends over 14 amino acids. The V gene's germline CDR1 is MNHEY and CDR2 SVGAGI. The CDR3 sequence: CASTDKGGAETQYF. Here the CDR3 DNA reads TGTGCCAGCACCGATAAAGGAGGGGCAGAGACCCAGTACTTC.

CDR3 sequence reads: CASSMLTGGNTEAFF. The CDR3 nucleotides are TGTGCCAGCAGTATGCTAACAGGGGGGAACACTGAAGCTTTCTTT. The chain joins TRBV28 to TRBJ1-1; 8 nucleotides match TRBD1. Trimming removed 5 bases from V and 1 base from J; junction bases left unmatched: 6. Germline CDR1 is MDHEN and CDR2 is SYDVKM. The CDR3 has 15 residues.

The chain combines TRBV7-3 with TRBJ2-5, with a tentative D call TRBD2 (6 bases). The germline CDR1 and CDR2 sequences are SGHTA and FQGTGA. The CDR3 is made up of 16 amino acids. Trimming cost V 1 base and J 2 bases, with 14 bases left between them. CDR3 amino acids: CASSLSRRLGQETQYF. CDR3 bases: TGTGCCAGCAGCTTAAGTCGGCGACTAGGGCAAGAGACCCAGTACTTC.